Reported below is one TCR beta chain. There is no known antigen for this receptor. No clone much larger than this one lies a single base away; base qualities are absent. At diagnosis, peripheral blood, uninvolved tumor-adjacent lung and tumor were collected and were preserved as a mix of fresh-frozen and FFPE material. For TCR repertoire profiling, the blood samples were analyzed as peripheral blood mononuclear cells. CDR1 is given as LNHDA and CDR2 as SQIVND, both from the germline V gene (reference sequence). The CDR3 holds 18 amino acids from the cysteine to the phenylalanine. The CDR3 DNA has 54 bases and is translated from base 1. V loses 5 bases at its end and J loses 4 bases; junction bases beyond the gene matches: 10. This sample is drawn from a study of T cells in localized non-small cell lung cancer (dated by TCRdb to 2018 to 2020). Looking at the study overall: The study analyzed T cell repertoires of under 250 early-stage NSCLC patients, comparing tumors and uninvolved tumor-adjacent lungs. The cohort was made up of around 250 treatment-naive NSCLC patients whose localized lung tumors had been resected. The mean age of the NSCLC patients was about 67 years, with 130 or so men and around 99 women.

General conclusions and limits of the study: Because the study design was exploratory, TCR variables were selected using unadjusted p-values without false-discovery rate correction. A median of roughly 50 of the top 100 tumor clones turned up in the paired uninvolved adjacent lung, and 28 of those clones also ranked among the top 100 of that same adjacent lung. Because multi-region sequencing of the tumors was not done, intratumor heterogeneity could not be ruled out. Longer overall survival was associated with higher T cell density in blood, whereas shorter survival was associated with higher clonality in adjacent lung. Uninvolved tumor-adjacent lung showed the highest T cell clonality, higher than tumor, which suggests more focused antigenic responses in the uninvolved tumor-adjacent lung.

The immunoSEQ Assay was used to sequence TCR beta CDR3 regions from DNA. Concerning the study's data processing: To compute T cell density, TCR beta template counts were normalized to usable DNA, which was estimated by amplifying housekeeping genes. Using the preseqR package, richness was estimated by extrapolating to 120,000 templates for tissue samples and 400,000 templates for PBMC samples. Clonality was calculated as one minus Pielou's evenness. Tissue-enriched TCRs were identified by differential abundance testing using productive amino-acid clonotypes, minimum total count 5 and alpha 0.1. The Jaccard Index and the Morisita Overlap Index were used to measure repertoire overlap between compartments. GLIPH grouped TCR beta CDR3s together with public tetramer-defined viral CDR3s, and a viral motif had to include at least three viral sequences and also show V-gene enrichment. TCRdb stores this immuneACCESS table with in-frame sequences only. Part of the clones is absent; in the studies checked, under half of the shortfall reflects unresolved V genes, and no reason is known for the rest. The D gene and trimming were derived from the DNA, and the V and J assignments and clone size from that table. This sample comprises about 30,000 clones, approximately 90% of them detected only once. The top ten hold around 13% of the sample.

The V and J genes are TRBV19 and TRBJ2-1; TRBD2 fits 14 bases in the junction. The receptor's source is an older female donor with stage III squamous cell lung carcinoma. The material sequenced was peripheral blood, taken before any cancer treatment. The nucleotides read TGTGCCAGTAGTGAGAGACTAGCGGGAGGGCCTTCATACAATGAGCAGTTCTTC. It codes for CASSERLAGGPSYNEQFF.